These 7 T cell receptor beta chains came from one sample sequenced in a study of identifying expanded T cells in peripheral blood. Repertoires were generated with immunoSEQ multiplex PCR, while TCRdb's copy carries only in-frame clones and drops some. This table has about 83,000 clones, approximately 89% appearing once. Material for sequencing was blood. All receptors come from a person aged 18 to 69 in good health.

This chain connects TRBV6-1 to TRBJ1-3; D unresolved. Trimming stripped 7 bases from V and 4 bases from J, with 11 bases between. Germline values: CDR1 MNHNS, CDR2 SASEGT. This CDR3 has 13 residues. The CDR3 sequence is CASKAGGGNTIYF. CDR3 bases: TGTGCCAGCAAGGCGGGAGGGGGAAACACCATATATTTT.

The V and J genes are TRBV18 and TRBJ2-5; possibly TRBD2 for D (7 bases). Germline V gene lookup returns CDR1 KGHSH and CDR2 LQKENI. The V end was cut by 0 bases, the J end by 2 bases, with 10 bases between. The CDR3 sequence is 15 residues long. This chain's CDR3 is CASSPPGGRQETQYF. CDR3 sequence (DNA): TGTGCCAGCTCACCACCGGGGGGGCGGCAAGAGACCCAGTACTTC.

J is TRBJ1-3 and V is TRBV5-4, with D possibly TRBD1 on 5 matching bases. Trimming took off 3 bases at V and 3 bases at J, with 13 bases between the two ends. The CDR3 is 15 residues long. The germline V gene encodes CDR1 SGHNT and CDR2 YYREEE (reference sequence). The CDR3 reads CASSSMGVLGNTIYF. The DNA for the CDR3 is TGTGCCAGCAGCTCGATGGGGGTTCTTGGAAACACCATATATTTT.

This clone was found a few times. The chain has TRBV7-2 and TRBJ2-3, with 9 bases identical to TRBD2. This CDR3 contains 16 residues. Germline lookup yields CDR1 SGHTA and CDR2 FQGNSA. With 5 bases clipped from V and 3 bases from J, the junction kept 9 bases outside the gene matches. CDR3: CASSPQTSGITDTQYF. DNA of the CDR3: TGTGCCAGCAGCCCGCAGACTAGCGGAATAACAGATACGCAGTATTTT.

The chain uses TRBV27 and TRBJ2-5, with D possibly TRBD2 on 6 matching bases. With 1 base removed from V and 2 bases from J, the gap between germline ends came to 14 bases. This CDR3 has 16 amino acids. Germline V gives CDR1 MNHEY, CDR2 SMNVEV (reference sequence). CDR3 loop: CASSLWVSGKQETQYF. In DNA form, the CDR3 reads TGTGCCAGCAGTTTATGGGTTAGCGGCAAACAAGAGACCCAGTACTTC.

The chain recombines TRBV28 with TRBJ2-7, with D perhaps TRBD2 (5 bases). Germline-derived CDR1 and CDR2 are MDHEN and SYDVKM. The CDR3 consists of 14 residues. V lost 6 bases, J lost 3 bases, and 15 bases lay in between. CDR3 amino acids: CASRRSGENYEQYF. For the CDR3, the DNA is TGTGCCAGCAGGAGGAGCGGAGAGAACTACGAGCAGTACTTC.

The sample holds one count of this clone. This sequence joins TRBV18 and TRBJ1-1, with 7 bases that match TRBD1. CDR1 is KGHSH, CDR2 LQKENI, per germline. Unmatched junction bases numbered 7, after V lost 4 bases and J lost 5 bases. The CDR3 runs to 14 residues. The CDR3 nucleotides are TGTGCCAGCTCACTAGAGACAGGGAGGACTGAAGCTTTCTTT. As protein: CASSLETGRTEAFF.